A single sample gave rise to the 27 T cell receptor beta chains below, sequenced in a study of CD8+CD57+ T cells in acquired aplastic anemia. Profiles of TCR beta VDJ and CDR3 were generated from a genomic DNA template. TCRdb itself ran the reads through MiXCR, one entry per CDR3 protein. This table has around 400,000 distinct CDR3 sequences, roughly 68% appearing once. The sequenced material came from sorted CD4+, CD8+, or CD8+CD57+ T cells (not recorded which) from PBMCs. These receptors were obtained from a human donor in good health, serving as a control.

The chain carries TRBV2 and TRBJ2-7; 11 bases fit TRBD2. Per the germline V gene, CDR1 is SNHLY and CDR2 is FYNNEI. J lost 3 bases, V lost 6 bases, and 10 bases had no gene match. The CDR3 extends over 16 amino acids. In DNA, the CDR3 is TGTGCCAGCAGCCCCACTAGCGGGGGAACTTTCTACGAGCAGTACTTC. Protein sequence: CASSPTSGGTFYEQYF.

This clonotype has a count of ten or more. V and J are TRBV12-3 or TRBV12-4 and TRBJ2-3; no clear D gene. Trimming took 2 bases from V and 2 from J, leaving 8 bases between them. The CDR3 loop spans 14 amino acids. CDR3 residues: CASSLRLLTDTQYF. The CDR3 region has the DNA TGTGCCAGCAGTTTAAGGTTACTCACAGATACGCAGTATTTT.

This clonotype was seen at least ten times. The CDR3 sequence: CASSTLRTSNQPQHF. DNA for the CDR3: TGTGCCAGCAGTACGCTCCGAACTAGCAATCAGCCCCAGCATTTT. This chain joins TRBV12-3 or TRBV12-4 and TRBJ1-5; D unresolved. The CDR3 is made up of 15 amino acids. Trimming cost V 5 bases and J 0 bases, with 11 bases left between them.

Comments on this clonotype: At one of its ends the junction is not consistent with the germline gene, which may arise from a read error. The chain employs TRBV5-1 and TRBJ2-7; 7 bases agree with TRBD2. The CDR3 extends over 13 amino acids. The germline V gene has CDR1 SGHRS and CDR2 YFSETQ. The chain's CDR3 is CASKGNSGYEQYF. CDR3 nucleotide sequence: TGTGCCAGCAAAGGTAATAGCGGGTACGAGCAGTACTTC. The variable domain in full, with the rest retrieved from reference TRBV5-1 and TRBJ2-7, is KAGVTQTPRYLIKTRGQQVTLSCSPISGHRSVSWYQQTPGQGLQFLFEYFSETQRNKGNFPGRFSGRQFSNSRSEMNVSTLELGDSALYLCASKGNSGYEQYFGPGTRLTVT.

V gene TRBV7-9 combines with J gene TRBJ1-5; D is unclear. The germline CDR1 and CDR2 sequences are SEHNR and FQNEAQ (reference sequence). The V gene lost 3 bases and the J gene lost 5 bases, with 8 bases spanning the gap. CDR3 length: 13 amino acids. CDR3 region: CASSLLADQPQHF. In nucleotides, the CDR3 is TGTGCCAGCAGCTTGTTGGCGGATCAGCCCCAGCATTTT.

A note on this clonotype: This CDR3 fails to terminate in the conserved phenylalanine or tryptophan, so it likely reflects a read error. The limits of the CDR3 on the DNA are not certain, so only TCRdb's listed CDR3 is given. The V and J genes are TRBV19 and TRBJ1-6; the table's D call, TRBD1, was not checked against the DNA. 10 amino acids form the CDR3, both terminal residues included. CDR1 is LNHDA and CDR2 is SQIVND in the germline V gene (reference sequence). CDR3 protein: CASSIKDSYS.

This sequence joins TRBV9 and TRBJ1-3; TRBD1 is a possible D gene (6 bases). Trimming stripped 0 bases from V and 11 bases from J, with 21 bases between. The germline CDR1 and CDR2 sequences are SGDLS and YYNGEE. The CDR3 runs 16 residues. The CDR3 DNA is TGTGCCAGCAGCGTAGTAGGGGGAGTTGCGGGATACTCCATATATTTT. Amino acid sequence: CASSVVGGVAGYSIYF.

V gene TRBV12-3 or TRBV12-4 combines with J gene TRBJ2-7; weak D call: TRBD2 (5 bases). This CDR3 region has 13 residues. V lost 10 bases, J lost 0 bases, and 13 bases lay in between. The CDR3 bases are TGTGCCACCAGCCGGGAAAGCTCCTACGAGCAGTACTTC. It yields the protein CATSRESSYEQYF.

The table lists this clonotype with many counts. The CDR3 DNA follows: TGTGCCAGCACCTTGCCGGGACAGCAAAACTCCTACGAGCAGTACTTC. Its translation is CASTLPGQQNSYEQYF. The J gene is TRBJ2-7, the V gene TRBV28; 7 nucleotides line up with TRBD1. The CDR3 spans 16 residues. Germline CDR1 reads MDHEN; CDR2 reads SYDVKM. V shed 7 bases and J 0 bases; nucleotides not matched to a gene: 12.

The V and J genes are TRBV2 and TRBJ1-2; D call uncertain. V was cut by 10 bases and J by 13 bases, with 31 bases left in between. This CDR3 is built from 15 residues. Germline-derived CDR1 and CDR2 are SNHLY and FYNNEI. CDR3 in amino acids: CATTGDTREIYAFTF. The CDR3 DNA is TGTGCCACCACCGGCGACACTCGAGAAATCTATGCCTTCACCTTC.

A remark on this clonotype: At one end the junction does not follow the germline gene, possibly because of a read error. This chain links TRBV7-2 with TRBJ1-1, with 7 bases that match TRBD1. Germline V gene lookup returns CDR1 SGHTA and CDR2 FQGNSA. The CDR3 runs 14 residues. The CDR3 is CASSFGTVPTGAIF. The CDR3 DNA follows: TGTGCCAGCAGCTTCGGGACAGTACCTACTGGCGCTATCTTT.

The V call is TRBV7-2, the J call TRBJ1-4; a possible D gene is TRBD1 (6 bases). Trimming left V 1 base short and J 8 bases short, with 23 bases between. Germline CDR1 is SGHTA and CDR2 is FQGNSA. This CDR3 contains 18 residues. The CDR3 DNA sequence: TGTGCCAGCAGCTTAGGCATTAGCGGGGGGGCCGGGTTCGAAAAACTGTTTTTT. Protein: CASSLGISGGAGFEKLFF.

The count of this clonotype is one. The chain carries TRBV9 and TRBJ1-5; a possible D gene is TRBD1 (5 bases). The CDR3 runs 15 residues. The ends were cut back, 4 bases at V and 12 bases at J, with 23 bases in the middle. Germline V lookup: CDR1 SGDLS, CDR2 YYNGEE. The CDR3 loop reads CASSLTPGTSGVQHF. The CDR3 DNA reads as TGTGCCAGCAGCTTAACGCCGGGGACTAGCGGGGTCCAGCATTTT.

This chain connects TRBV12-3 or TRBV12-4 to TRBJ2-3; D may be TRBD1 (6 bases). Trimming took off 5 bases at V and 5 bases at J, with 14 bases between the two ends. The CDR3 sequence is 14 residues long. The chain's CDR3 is CASSKEGRGDTQYF. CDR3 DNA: TGTGCCAGCAGTAAAGAGGGCAGGGGAGATACGCAGTATTTT.

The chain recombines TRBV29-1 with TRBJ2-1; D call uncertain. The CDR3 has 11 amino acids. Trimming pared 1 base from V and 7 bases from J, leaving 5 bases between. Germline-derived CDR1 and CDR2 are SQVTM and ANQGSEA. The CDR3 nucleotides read TGCAGCGTTGAAGTGTTGAATGAGCAGTTCTTC. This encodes CSVEVLNEQFF.

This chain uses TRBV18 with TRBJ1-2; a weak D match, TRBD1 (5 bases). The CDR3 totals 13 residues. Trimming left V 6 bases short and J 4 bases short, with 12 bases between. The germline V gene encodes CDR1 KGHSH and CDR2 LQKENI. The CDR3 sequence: CASSGAATYGYTF. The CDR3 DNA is TGTGCCAGCTCCGGGGCGGCAACCTATGGCTACACCTTC.

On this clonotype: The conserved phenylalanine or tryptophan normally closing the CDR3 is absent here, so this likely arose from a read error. This CDR3 is CASSQQVNTEAFL. CDR3 nucleotide sequence: TGTGCCAGCAGCCAACAGGTGAACACTGAAGCTTTCCTT. The chain is built from TRBV6-2 or TRBV6-3 and TRBJ1-1, with D tentatively TRBD1 (5 bases). Trimming left V 6 bases short and J 0 bases short, with 8 bases between. Germline V lookup: CDR1 MNHEY, CDR2 SVGEGT. The CDR3 length is 13 residues.

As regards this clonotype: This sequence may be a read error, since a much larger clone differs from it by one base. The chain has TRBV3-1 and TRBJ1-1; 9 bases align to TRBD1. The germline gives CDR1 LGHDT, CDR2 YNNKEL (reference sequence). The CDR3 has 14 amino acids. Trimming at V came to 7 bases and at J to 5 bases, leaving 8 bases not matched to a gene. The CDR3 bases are TGTGCCAGCATCGAGACAGGGGGAGGAACTGAAGCTTTCTTT. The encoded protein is CASIETGGGTEAFF.

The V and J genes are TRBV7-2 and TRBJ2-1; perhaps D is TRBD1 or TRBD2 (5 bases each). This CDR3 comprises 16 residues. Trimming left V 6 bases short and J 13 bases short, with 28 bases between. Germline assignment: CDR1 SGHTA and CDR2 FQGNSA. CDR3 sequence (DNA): TGTGCCAGCAGACGGACGGGGACCTACGAGCCGTACTTCCAGTTCTTC. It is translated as CASRRTGTYEPYFQFF. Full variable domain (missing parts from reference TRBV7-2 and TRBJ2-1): GAGVSQSPSNKVTEKGKDVELRCDPISGHTALYWYRQSLGQGLEFLIYFQGNSAPDKSGLPSDRFSAERTGGSVSTLTIQRTQQEDSAVYLCASRRTGTYEPYFQFFGPGTRLTVL.

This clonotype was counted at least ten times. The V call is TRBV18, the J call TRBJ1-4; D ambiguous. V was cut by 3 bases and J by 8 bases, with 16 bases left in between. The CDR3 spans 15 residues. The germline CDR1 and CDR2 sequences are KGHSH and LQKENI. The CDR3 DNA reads TGTGCCAGCTCACCTCCCCAGGATGGACGCGAAAAACTGTTTTTT. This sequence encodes CASSPPQDGREKLFF.

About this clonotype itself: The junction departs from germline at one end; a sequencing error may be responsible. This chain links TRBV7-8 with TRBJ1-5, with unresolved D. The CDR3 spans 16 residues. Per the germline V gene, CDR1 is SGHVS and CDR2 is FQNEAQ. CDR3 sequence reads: CASSLGPSLSNQRQHF. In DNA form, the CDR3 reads TGTGCCAGCAGTCTTGGTCCCTCCCTGAGCAATCAGCGCCAGCATTTT. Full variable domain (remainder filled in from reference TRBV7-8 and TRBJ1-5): GAGVSQSPRYKVAKRGQDVALRCDPISGHVSLFWYQQALGQGPEFLTYFQNEAQLDKSGLPSDRFFAERPEGSVSTLKIQRTQQEDSAVYLCASSLGPSLSNQRQHFGDGTRLSIL.

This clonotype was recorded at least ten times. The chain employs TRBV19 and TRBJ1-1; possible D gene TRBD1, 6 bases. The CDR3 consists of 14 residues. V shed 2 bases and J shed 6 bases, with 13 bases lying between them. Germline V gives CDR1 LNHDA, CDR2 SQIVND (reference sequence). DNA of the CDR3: TGTGCCAGTAGTATACGGGGGGCCGAGGCTGAAGCTTTCTTT. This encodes CASSIRGAEAEAFF.

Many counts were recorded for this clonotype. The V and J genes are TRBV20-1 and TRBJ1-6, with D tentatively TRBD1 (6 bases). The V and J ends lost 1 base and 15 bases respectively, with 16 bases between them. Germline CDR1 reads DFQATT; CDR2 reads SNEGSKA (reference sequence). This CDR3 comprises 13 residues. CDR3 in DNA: TGCAGTGCTAGAGGCAGCGCCGAGGGGGTCCTCCACTTT. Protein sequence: CSARGSAEGVLHF.

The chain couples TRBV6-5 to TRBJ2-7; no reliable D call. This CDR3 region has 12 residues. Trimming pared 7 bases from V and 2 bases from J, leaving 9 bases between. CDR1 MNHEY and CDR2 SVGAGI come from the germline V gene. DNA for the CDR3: TGTGCCAGCAAATTTTCCACCTACGAGCAGTACTTC. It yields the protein CASKFSTYEQYF.

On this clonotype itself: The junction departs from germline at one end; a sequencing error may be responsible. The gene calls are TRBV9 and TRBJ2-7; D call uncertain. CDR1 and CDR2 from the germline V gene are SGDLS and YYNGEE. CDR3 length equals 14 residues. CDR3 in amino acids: CACSVGEVGHEQYF. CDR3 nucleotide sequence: TGTGCCTGCAGCGTTGGAGAGGTGGGTCACGAGCAGTACTTC.

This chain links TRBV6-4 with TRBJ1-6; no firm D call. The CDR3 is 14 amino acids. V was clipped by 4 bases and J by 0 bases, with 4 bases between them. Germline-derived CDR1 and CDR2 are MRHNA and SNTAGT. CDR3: CASSAGSYNSPLHF. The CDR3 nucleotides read TGTGCCAGCAGTGCCGGCTCCTATAATTCACCCCTCCACTTT.

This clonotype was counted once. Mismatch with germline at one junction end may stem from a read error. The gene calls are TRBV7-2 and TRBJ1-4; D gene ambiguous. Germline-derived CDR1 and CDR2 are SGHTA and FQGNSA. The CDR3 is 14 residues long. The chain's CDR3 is CASSLKSSGSDTQF. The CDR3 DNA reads TGTGCCAGCAGCTTGAAGTCGTCTGGTTCAGATACGCAGTTT.